In its sample, the clone carrying this T cell receptor (beta chain) was seen once. The sample belongs to a study of shared clonotypes between healthy human individuals. Study context: CD4 naive and memory got three plates each, CD8 naive two, CD8 memory one.

Researchers partitioned CD4+ cells into CD45RA+ naive and CD45RA-negative memory subsets. The CDR3 extends over 11 amino acids. Between the trimmed V and J ends, which lost 6 bases and 13 bases, there was a span of 18 bases. Germline V gene data show CDR1 as DFQATT and CDR2 as SNEGSKA (reference sequence). In the authors' methods: Owing to the provision of junction-only sequences devoid of quality scores by immunoSEQ, filtering differed. Sequencing used immunoSEQ multiplex PCR; TCRdb keeps in-frame clones, though not all of them. V, J and clone size reflect that table, while D and trimming were determined from the DNA. The sample holds around 2.5 million clones, approximately 93% seen once.

The sample was naive CD4+ T cells from PBMCs. Described subset: CD45RA+ positively selected. The chain has TRBV20-1 and TRBJ2-5; the D gene is possibly TRBD2 (6 bases). The TCR comes from a man aged 18 to 29 in good health. Some clones in this sample may be carry-over from other donors' samples. The CDR3 DNA follows: TGCAGTGCCACGACGGGTGCGGGGAGGTACTTC. This gives the protein CSATTGAGRYF.